The clone carrying this T cell receptor (beta chain) was recorded a few times. The antigen remains undetermined. The data were obtained in a study of T-cell reconstitution after alpha-beta-depleted transplantation in children. Findings and caveats of the study: For some patients, TCRbeta diversity was high at day 60 because of recipient T cells and thymic progenitors that survived. Counts and diversity of T cells one year after transplant came mostly from newly produced T cells. In patients about two months after transplant, alpha-beta T cells reportedly arose from several hundred expanded graft clones.

The library targeted TCRbeta and was prepared with unique molecular identifiers. From the PCR reads, TCRdb called clonotypes with MiXCR, one entry per CDR3 protein. This sample yields about 580,000 distinct CDR3 sequences, of which 25% to 30% are seen a single time; approximately 33% belongs to the top ten. The CDR3 loop spans 14 amino acids. Germline CDR1 is SGHRS and CDR2 is YFSETQ. Trimming took 4 bases from V and 7 from J; bases not matched to a gene: 6. The V call is TRBV5-1, the J call TRBJ1-2; the match to TRBD1 covers 11 bases. The source material was PBMCs, sampled before TCRalphabeta/CD19-depleted stem cell transplant. This TCR derives from a boy in the first two years of life with Wiskott-Aldrich syndrome, due to receive a stem cell transplant. The CDR3 DNA sequence: TGCGCCAGCAGCAAAGGACAGGGGGCGAGTGGCTACACCTTC. It translates to CASSKGQGASGYTF. Based on the CDR3 plus reference TRBV5-1 and TRBJ1-2, the full variable domain is KAGVTQTPRYLIKTRGQQVTLSCSPISGHRSVSWYQQTPGQGLQFLFEYFSETQRNKGNFPGRFSGRQFSNSRSEMNVSTLELGDSALYLCASSKGQGASGYTFGSGTRLTVV.